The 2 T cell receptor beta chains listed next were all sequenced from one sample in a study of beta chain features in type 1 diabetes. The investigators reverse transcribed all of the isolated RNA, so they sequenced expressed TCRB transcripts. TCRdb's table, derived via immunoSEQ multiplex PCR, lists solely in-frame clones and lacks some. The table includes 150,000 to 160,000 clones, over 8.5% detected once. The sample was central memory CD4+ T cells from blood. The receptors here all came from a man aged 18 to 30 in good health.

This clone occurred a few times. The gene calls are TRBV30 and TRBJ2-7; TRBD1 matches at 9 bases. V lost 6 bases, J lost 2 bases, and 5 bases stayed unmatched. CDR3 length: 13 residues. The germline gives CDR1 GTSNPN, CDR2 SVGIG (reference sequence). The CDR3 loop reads CACHRDRAYEQYF. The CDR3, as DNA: TGTGCCTGCCACCGGGACAGGGCCTACGAGCAGTACTTC.

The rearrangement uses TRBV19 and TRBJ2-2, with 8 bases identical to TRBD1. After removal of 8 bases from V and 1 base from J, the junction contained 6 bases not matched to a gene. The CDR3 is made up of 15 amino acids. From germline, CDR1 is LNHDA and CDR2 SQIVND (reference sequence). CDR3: CASDTGTGNTGELFF. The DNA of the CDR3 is TGTGCCAGTGATACCGGGACAGGGAACACCGGGGAGCTGTTTTTT.